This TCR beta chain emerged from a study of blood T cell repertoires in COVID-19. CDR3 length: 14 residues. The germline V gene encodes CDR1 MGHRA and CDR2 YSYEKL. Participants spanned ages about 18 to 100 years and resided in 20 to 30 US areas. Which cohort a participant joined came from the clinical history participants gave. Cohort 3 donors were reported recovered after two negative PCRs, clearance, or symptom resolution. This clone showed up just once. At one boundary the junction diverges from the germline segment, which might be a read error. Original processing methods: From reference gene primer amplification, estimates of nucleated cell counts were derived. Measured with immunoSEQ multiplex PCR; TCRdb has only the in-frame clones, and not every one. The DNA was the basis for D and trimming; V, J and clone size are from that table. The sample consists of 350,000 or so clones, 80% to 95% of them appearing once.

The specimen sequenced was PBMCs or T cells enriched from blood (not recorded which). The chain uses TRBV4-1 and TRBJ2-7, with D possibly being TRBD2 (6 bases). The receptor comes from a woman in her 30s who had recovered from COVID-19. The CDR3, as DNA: TGCGCCAGCAGCCAAGGTTGGGGAGGTTACGCGCAGTACTTC. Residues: CASSQGWGGYAQYF.